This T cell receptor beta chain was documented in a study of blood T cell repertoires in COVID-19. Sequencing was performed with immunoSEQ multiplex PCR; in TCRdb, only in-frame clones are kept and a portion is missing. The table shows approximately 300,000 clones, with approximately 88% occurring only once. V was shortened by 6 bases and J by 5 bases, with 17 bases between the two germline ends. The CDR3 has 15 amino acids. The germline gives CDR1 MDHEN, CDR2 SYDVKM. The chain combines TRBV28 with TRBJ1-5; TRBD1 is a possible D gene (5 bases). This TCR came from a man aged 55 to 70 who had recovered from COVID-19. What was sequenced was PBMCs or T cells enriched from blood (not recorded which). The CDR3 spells CASRGGDSRHQPQHF. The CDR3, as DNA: TGTGCCAGCAGGGGGGGAGACTCCAGGCATCAGCCCCAGCATTTT. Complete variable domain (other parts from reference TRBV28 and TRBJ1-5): DVKVTQSSRYLVKRTGEKVFLECVQDMDHENMFWYRQDPGLGLRLIYFSYDVKMKEKGDIPEGYSVSREKKERFSLILESASTNQTSMYLCASRGGDSRHQPQHFGDGTRLSIL.